Listed below are T cell receptor beta chains from one sample, sequenced in a study of shared T cell receptors in the human thymus. Data came from immunoSEQ multiplex PCR; TCRdb stores just in-frame clones and leaves some out. The sample holds hundreds of thousands of clones, roughly 90% seen once. Separately, the same data were catalogued under a study of human thymus T cells.

The sequenced sample was thymocytes. The receptors come from a boy under two years old with a congenital heart defect. CDR3s include the opening cysteine and the closing phenylalanine or tryptophan. A D gene is named only where the DNA matches it firmly. Some rows have no size entry. The others give once, few or many, or a class for an expanded clone.

abundance	d_gene	len	v_gene	j_gene	CDR3nt	CDR3aa
NA	TRBD1	17	TRBV5-6	TRBJ2-2	TGTGCCAGCAGCTTCGATCCGGGACAGAAGAACACCGGGGAGCTGTTTTTT	CASSFDPGQKNTGELFF
NA	TRBD2	21	TRBV2	TRBJ2-1	TGTGCCAGCAGTGTGCCCTTGAGACTAACTAGCGGGAGTTCTACCCACAATGAGCAGTTCTTC	CASSVPLRLTSGSSTHNEQFF
NA	NA	17	TRBV4-3	TRBJ2-1	TGCGCCAGCAGCCAAGATCGCGTCGGGAGCTCCTACAATGAGCAGTTCTTC	CASSQDRVGSSYNEQFF
NA	NA	18	TRBV28	TRBJ2-6	TGTGCCAGCAGTCAACTGCCCGGGACATACTCTGGGGCCAACGTCCTGACTTTC	CASSQLPGTYSGANVLTF
NA	TRBD1	17	TRBV11-1	TRBJ1-6	TGTGCCAGCAGCTCCGTCCCGGGACAGGGAAAGGAGTCACCCCTCCACTTT	CASSSVPGQGKESPLHF
NA	NA	13	TRBV11-3	TRBJ2-5	TGTGCCAGCAGCTTAGTTTGCGGAGAGACCCAGTACTTC	CASSLVCGETQYF
NA	TRBD1	17	TRBV9	TRBJ1-2	TGTGCCAGCAGCGAGGCAGGGGGAAATTCTGTGAACTATGGCTACACCTTC	CASSEAGGNSVNYGYTF
NA	NA	13	TRBV29-1	TRBJ1-2	TGCAGCGTTGGGGTTAGGGCGGGTTATGGCTACACCTTC	CSVGVRAGYGYTF
once	NA	15	TRBV15	TRBJ1-1	TGTGCCACCAGCAGAGACCCCCCGGTGAACACTGAAGCTTTCTTT	CATSRDPPVNTEAFF
NA	NA	15	TRBV14	TRBJ2-1	TGTGCCAGCAGTCAAACAGGGATCGGGTACAATGAGCAGTTCTTC	CASSQTGIGYNEQFF
NA	NA	14	TRBV12-5	TRBJ2-3	TGTGCTAGTGGTTTGGACAGGGCGGCAGATACGCAGTATTTT	CASGLDRAADTQYF
few	TRBD1	17	TRBV28	TRBJ2-7	TGTGCCAGCAGTACTCCTAGGGACAGCTCCGACTCCTACGAGCAGTACTTC	CASSTPRDSSDSYEQYF
NA	TRBD2	17	TRBV27	TRBJ2-2	TGTGCCAGCACCTTAGGCCGCGGGAGGGAGGGGACCGGGGAGCTGTTTTTT	CASTLGRGREGTGELFF
once	TRBD2	14	TRBV13	TRBJ2-1	TGTGCCAGTCCGGGGACTAGCATGTACAATGAGCAGTTCTTC	CASPGTSMYNEQFF
NA	NA	19	TRBV4-1	TRBJ2-1	TGCGCCAGCAGCCAAGGGACAGGGGATCGGACGGGAGGGGGCAATGAGCAGTTCTTC	CASSQGTGDRTGGGNEQFF
once	NA	16	TRBV4-2	TRBJ1-3	TGTGCCAGCAGCCAAGGGCGGGAAGTGGACGGAAACACCATATATTTT	CASSQGREVDGNTIYF
NA	NA	12	TRBV2	TRBJ1-2	TGTGCCAGCAGGGAGGACCCCCTTGGCTACACCTTC	CASREDPLGYTF
NA	NA	18	TRBV6-4	TRBJ2-5	TGTGCCAGCAGTGCGGAGGTAGGCCGGGAGCGCCCGCGGGAGACCCAGTACTTC	CASSAEVGRERPRETQYF
NA	NA	13	TRBV6-1	TRBJ2-7	TGTGCCAGCAGCAGGGGTTCGATATACGAGCAGTACTTC	CASSRGSIYEQYF
once	TRBD2	17	TRBV25-1	TRBJ2-1	TGTGCCAGCAGTGAATATCAGGCGGGAGGAAAGGGTAATGAGCAGTTCTTC	CASSEYQAGGKGNEQFF
NA	TRBD1	17	TRBV29-1	TRBJ1-3	TGCAGCGTTTCTTCCTGGACAGGCAACAACTCTGGAAACACCATATATTTT	CSVSSWTGNNSGNTIYF
NA	TRBD2	17	TRBV4-2	TRBJ2-2	TGTGCCAGCAGCCAAGTACGCCGTGGTAGCGGGAAGGGGGAGCTGTTTTTT	CASSQVRRGSGKGELFF
once	NA	14	TRBV18	TRBJ2-7	TGTGCCAGCTCTGCGAAAAGCCAGGTGCGCGAGCAGTACTTC	CASSAKSQVREQYF
NA	NA	11	TRBV7-2	TRBJ2-7	TGTGCCAGCAGCTTCATCTACGAGCAGTACTTC	CASSFIYEQYF
NA	TRBD2	13	TRBV10-2	TRBJ2-1	TGCGCCACGGGACTAGCTCGATGCTATGAGCAGTTCTTC	CATGLARCYEQFF
few	NA	14	TRBV29-1	TRBJ2-4	TGCAGCGTTGCGGTCCTGGCGGACAAAAACATTCAGTACTTC	CSVAVLADKNIQYF
once	NA	15	TRBV11-2	TRBJ1-1	TGTGCCAGCAGCTTATTCTGGGGGGTGAACACTGAAGCTTTCTTT	CASSLFWGVNTEAFF